The source of this TCR beta chain is a study of Ad26.COV2.S vaccination and SARS-CoV-2 variants. Study-level background: Sample donor was a member of the COV1001 Ad26.COV2.S trial arm. Dosing was one shot or two shots 56 days apart.

Worth noting for this clone: The sample has other DNA sequences that encode this CDR3 too.

Produced via immunoSEQ multiplex PCR; TCRdb's table is partial and in-frame only. The repertoire holds roughly 700,000 clones, with about 90% as singletons. The sample's treatment: approximately 18 received Ad26.COV2.S at low or high dose, single or two shots; roughly five received placebo; per-sample allocation not given. Day 63 after the first injection of vaccine or placebo was the sampling time. Germline loops: CDR1 SGHRS, CDR2 YFSETQ. The CDR3 runs 12 residues. With 4 bases removed from V and 0 bases from J, the gap between germline ends came to 2 bases. The sequence was obtained from a person aged 18-60 years who received the Ad26.COV2.S COVID-19 vaccine or a placebo. The sample here was peripheral blood, taken in a trial of Ad26.COV2.S vaccine versus placebo. The chain is built from TRBV5-1 and TRBJ2-1; D call uncertain. The chain's CDR3 is CASSLSYNEQFF. CDR3 coding DNA: TGCGCCAGCAGCCTCTCCTACAATGAGCAGTTCTTC.